This T cell receptor beta chain was profiled in a study of blood T cell repertoires in COVID-19 (dated by TCRdb to about 2020). Regarding the complete study: Samples from collaborators originated in the United States, Italy and Spain and spanned both the acute and convalescent phases of COVID-19. The prospective study material was composed of cDNA or gDNA derived from T cells, B-cell-depleted T cells, or PBMCs. Deeply sampled blood TCRbeta repertoires from subjects exposed to, actively infected with, or recovered from COVID-19 were included in the dataset. The repertoires were made available in a free public database intended to serve as a resource for research on the immune response to SARS-CoV-2. Samples came from the ongoing ImmuneRACE study (first 160 participants) plus 1,254 subjects from 6 global collaborators. A de-identified subject ID, COVID-19 status, age in years and sex were almost always included in the sample metadata. Where HLA class I and class II types were available, the types were taken from metadata supplied by the sample provider, not from assay-based typing. Paper-wide results and their limitations: The amount of clinical and demographic metadata varied by source and participant and was provided uncurated.

Participants in the prospective study were enrolled through a virtual design, were aged roughly 18 to 100 years, and lived in some 24 United States geographic areas. Cohort assignment in the prospective study relied on participant-reported clinical history from a screening survey and a study questionnaire. For ImmuneRACE Cohort 3, a participant was defined as recovered based on two consecutive negative NP/OP PCR tests, clearance by a healthcare professional, or resolution of symptoms. In the prospective study, whole blood, serum and a nasopharyngeal or oropharyngeal swab were collected from each participant by mobile phlebotomists. Prospective study participants could optionally give additional blood draws and questionnaires over an approximately two-month period. Prospective study blood samples were shipped either frozen or at room temperature before DNA extraction. Relative to germline, V is 1 base shorter and J is 0 bases shorter, with 5 bases between their ends. Looking up the germline V gene yields CDR1 SGHDT and CDR2 YYEEEE. Its CDR3 holds 14 amino acids, cysteine through phenylalanine. Just the 42-base CDR3 DNA is kept, in frame starting at base 1.

TCRbeta CDR3 regions were amplified from genomic DNA by means of the immunoSEQ Assay, a bias-controlled multiplex PCR. On the study's bioinformatics: The number of nucleated cells in each sample was estimated by amplification of reference gene primers within the assay. To quantify the absolute abundance of each unique TCRbeta CDR3 rearrangement, sequence reads were collapsed and filtered. For each sample, productive Simpson clonality was calculated as the square root of Simpson's diversity index over productive rearrangements. In its TCRdb copy, this immuneACCESS table keeps in-frame sequences only and misses some clones. Where compared with another copy, unresolved V genes explain less than half of these, and the others have no known cause. The V and J calls and the clone size are those of that table, but D and trimming were determined from the DNA. Counted in this sample were 250,000 or so clones; 70% to 85% of them appeared once. Of the sample, around 1.8% is held by the ten largest clones.

Turning to this clone: It lacks a known antigen. One base away there is no much larger clone; base qualities are not given.

The TCR sequence derives from a man aged 55-75 years who had recovered from COVID-19. The sample was PBMCs or T cells enriched from blood (not recorded which). This receptor chain uses TRBV5-6 and TRBJ2-1, with no reliable assignment of the D segment. The CDR3 reads CASSLLSSYNEQFF. The DNA reads as follows: TGTGCCAGCAGCTTGTTGAGCTCCTACAATGAGCAGTTCTTC.